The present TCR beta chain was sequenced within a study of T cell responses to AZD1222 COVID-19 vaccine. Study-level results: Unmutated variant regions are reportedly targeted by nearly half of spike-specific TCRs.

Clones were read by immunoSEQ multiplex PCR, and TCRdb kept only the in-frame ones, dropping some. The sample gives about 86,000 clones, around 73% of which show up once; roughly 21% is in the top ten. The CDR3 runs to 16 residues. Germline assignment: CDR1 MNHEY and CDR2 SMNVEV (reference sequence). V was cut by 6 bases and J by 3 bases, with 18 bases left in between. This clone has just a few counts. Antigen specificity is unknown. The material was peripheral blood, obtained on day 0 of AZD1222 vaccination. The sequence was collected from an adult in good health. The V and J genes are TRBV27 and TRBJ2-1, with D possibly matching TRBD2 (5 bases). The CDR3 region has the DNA TGTGCCAGCAGCCACTCCACCGGGATTAGCTACAATGAGCAGTTCTTC. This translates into CASSHSTGISYNEQFF.